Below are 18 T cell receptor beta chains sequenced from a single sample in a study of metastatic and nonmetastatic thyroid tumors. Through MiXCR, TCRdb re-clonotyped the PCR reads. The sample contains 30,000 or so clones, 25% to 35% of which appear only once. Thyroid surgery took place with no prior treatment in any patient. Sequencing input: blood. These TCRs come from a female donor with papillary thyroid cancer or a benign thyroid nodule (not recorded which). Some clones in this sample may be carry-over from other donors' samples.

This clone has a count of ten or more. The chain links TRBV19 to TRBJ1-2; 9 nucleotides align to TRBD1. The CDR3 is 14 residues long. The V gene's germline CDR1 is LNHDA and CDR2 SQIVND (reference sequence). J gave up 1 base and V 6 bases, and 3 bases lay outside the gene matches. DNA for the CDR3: TGTGCCAGTAGGAAGACAGGGGGTAACTATGGCTACACCTTC. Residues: CASRKTGGNYGYTF.

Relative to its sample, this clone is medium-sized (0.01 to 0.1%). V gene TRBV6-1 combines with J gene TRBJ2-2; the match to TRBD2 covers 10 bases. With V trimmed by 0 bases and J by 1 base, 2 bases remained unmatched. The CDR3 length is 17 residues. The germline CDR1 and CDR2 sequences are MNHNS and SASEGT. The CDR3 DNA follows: TGTGCCAGCAGTGAAGCCGCTAGCGGGAGGAACACCGGGGAGCTGTTTTTT. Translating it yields CASSEAASGRNTGELFF.

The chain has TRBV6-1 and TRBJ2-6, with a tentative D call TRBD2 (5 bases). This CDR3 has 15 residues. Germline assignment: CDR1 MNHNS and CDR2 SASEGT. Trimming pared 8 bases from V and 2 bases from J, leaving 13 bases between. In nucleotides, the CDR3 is TGTGCCAGCTCCCAAGCCGGGACTGGGGCCAACGTCCTGACTTTC. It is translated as CASSQAGTGANVLTF.

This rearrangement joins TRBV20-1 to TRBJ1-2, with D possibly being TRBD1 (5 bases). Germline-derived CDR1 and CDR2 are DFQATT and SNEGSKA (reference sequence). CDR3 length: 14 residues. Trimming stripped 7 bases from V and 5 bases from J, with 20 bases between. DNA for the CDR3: TGCAGTGTGGGGACGCGCGGGGCTCGGTATGGCTACACCTTC. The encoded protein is CSVGTRGARYGYTF.

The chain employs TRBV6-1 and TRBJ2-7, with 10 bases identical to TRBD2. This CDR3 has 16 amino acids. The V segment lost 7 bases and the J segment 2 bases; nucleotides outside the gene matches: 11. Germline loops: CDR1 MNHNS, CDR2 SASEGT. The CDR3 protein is CASTLPTSGPPYEQYF. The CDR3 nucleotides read TGTGCCAGCACACTCCCGACTAGCGGGCCCCCCTACGAGCAGTACTTC.

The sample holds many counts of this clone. In DNA, the CDR3 is TGTGCCATCAGTGAGTTTGTTCGGGATCAGCCCCAGCATTTT. Protein sequence: CAISEFVRDQPQHF. This rearrangement joins TRBV10-3 to TRBJ1-5; D gene unclear. CDR3 length equals 14 residues. V was cut by 1 base and J by 5 bases, with 9 bases left in between. The V gene's germline CDR1 is ENHRY and CDR2 SYGVKD.

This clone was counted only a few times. CDR3 loop: CASSFRLWSSYEQYF. The CDR3 DNA reads as TGTGCCAGCAGCTTTCGACTCTGGAGCTCCTACGAGCAGTACTTC. V is TRBV11-3 and J is TRBJ2-7; D not certain. This CDR3 region has 15 residues. Trimming pared 3 bases from V and 0 bases from J, leaving 12 bases between. CDR1 and CDR2 from the germline V gene are SGHNT and YENEEA. Supplemented by reference TRBV11-3 and TRBJ2-7, the full variable domain reads EAGVVQSPRYKIIEKKQPVAFWCNPISGHNTLYWYLQNLGQGPELLIRYENEEAVDDSQLPKDRFSAERLKGVDSTLKIQPAELGDSAVYLCASSFRLWSSYEQYFGPGTRLTVT.

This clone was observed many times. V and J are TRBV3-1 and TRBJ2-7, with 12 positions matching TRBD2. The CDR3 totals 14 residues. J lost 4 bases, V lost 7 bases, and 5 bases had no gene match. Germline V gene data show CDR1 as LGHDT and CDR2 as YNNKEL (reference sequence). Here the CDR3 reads CASTETSGSYEQYF. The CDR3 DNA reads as TGTGCCAGCACAGAGACTAGCGGGAGTTACGAGCAGTACTTC.

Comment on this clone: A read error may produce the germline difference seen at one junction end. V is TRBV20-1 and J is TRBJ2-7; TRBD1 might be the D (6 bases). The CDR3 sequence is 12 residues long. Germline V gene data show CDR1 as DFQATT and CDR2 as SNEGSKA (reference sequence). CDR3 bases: TGCAGTGCTAGAGATGGGGGCTACGAGCATTACTTC. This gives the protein CSARDGGYEHYF.

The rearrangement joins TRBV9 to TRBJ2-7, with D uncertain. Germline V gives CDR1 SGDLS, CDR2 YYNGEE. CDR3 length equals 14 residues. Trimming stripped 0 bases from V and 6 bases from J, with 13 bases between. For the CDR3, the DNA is TGTGCCAGCAGCGTAGAAGCTGGCAGGCGCGAGCAGTACTTC. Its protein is CASSVEAGRREQYF.

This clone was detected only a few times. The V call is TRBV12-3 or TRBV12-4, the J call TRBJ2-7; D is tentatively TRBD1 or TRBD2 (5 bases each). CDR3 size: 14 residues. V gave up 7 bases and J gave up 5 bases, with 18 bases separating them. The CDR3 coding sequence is TGTGCCAGCAAACGCGAGGGGATTCCCCACGAGCAGTACTTC. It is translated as CASKREGIPHEQYF.

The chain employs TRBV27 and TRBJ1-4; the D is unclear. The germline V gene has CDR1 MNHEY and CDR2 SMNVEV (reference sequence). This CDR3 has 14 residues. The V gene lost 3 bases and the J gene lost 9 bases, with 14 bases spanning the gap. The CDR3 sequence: CASSFTVQRQKLFF. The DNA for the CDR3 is TGTGCCAGCAGTTTCACAGTCCAACGCCAAAAACTGTTTTTT.

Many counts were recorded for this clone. The CDR3: CAWSTREQETQYF. CDR3 DNA sequence: TGTGCCTGGAGTACGAGGGAGCAAGAGACCCAGTACTTC. J is TRBJ2-5 and V is TRBV30; D may be TRBD2 (5 bases). Deletions cut 2 bases from V and 2 bases from J, with 9 bases between. The CDR3 length is 13 residues. Germline V CDR1 and CDR2: GTSNPN, SVGIG (reference sequence).

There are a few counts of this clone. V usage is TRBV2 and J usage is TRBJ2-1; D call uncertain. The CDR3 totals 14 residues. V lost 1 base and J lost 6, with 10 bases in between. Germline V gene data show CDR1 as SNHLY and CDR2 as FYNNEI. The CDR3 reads CASSEGSLTNEQFF. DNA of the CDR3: TGTGCCAGCAGTGAAGGATCGCTGACCAATGAGCAGTTCTTC.

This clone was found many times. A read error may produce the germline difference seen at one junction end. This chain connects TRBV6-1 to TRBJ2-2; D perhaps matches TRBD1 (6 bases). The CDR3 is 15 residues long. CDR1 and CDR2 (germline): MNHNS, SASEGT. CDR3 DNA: TGTGCCAGCAGAGAAGACAGGACCTACACCGGGGAGCTGTTTTTT. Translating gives CASREDRTYTGELFF.

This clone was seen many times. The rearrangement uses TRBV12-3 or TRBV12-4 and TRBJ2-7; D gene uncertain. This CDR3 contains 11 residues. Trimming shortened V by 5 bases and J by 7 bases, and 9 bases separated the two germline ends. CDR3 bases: TGTGCCAGCAGTCGGTCGTTGGAGCAGTACTTC. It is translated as CASSRSLEQYF.

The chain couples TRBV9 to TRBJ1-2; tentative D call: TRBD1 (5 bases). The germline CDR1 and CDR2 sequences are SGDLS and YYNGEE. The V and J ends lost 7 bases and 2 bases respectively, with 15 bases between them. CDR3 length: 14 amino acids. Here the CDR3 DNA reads TGTGCCAGCTCCTCTTTGGAGGGGAACTATGGCTACACCTTC. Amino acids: CASSSLEGNYGYTF.

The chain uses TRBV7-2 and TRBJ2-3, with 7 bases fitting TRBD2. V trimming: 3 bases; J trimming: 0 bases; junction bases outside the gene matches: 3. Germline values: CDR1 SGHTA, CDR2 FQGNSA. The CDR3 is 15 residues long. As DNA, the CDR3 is TGTGCCAGCAGCTTTGCTAGCGGAAGCACAGATACGCAGTATTTT. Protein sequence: CASSFASGSTDTQYF.